The 23 T cell receptor beta chains given below trace back to one sample, sequenced in a study of blood T cell repertoires in COVID-19. Clones were sequenced by immunoSEQ multiplex PCR, and TCRdb holds only the in-frame ones, with some missing. The table lists around 37,000 clones, approximately 91% of them singletons. Source material: peripheral blood. The receptors come from a human donor in a cohort sampled during active COVID-19.

The chain has TRBV7-2 and TRBJ2-7; TRBD2 agrees at 8 bases. The ends lost 5 bases at V and 2 bases at J; junction bases unmatched: 8. The CDR3 is made up of 15 amino acids. The germline V gene has CDR1 SGHTA and CDR2 FQGNSA. The chain's CDR3 is CASSPGPSGPYEQYF. CDR3 in DNA: TGTGCCAGCAGCCCGGGACCTAGCGGGCCCTACGAGCAGTACTTC.

This chain links TRBV5-4 with TRBJ1-1; D perhaps matches TRBD1 (6 bases). The V end was cut by 4 bases, the J end by 1 base, with 17 bases between. Germline V gene sequence: CDR1 SGHNT, CDR2 YYREEE (reference sequence). CDR3 length equals 16 residues. The CDR3 loop is CASSHAPGTRNTEAFF. The CDR3 coding sequence is TGTGCCAGCAGCCATGCACCCGGGACACGGAACACTGAAGCTTTCTTT.

CDR3 residues: CASRTRYEQYF. As DNA, the CDR3 is TGTGCCAGCAGGACTCGGTACGAGCAGTACTTC. This chain uses TRBV7-6 with TRBJ2-7, with D hard to call. With 6 bases removed from V and 4 bases from J, the gap between germline ends came to 7 bases. Germline CDR1 and CDR2: SGHVS and FNYEAQ. This CDR3 comprises 11 residues. The whole variable domain, filled in from reference TRBV7-6 and TRBJ2-7, reads GAGVSQSPRYKVTKRGQDVALRCDPISGHVSLYWYRQALGQGPEFLTYFNYEAQQDKSGLPNDRFSAERPEGSISTLTIQRTEQRDSAMYRCASRTRYEQYFGPGTRLTVT.

This chain links TRBV18 with TRBJ2-7; D is perhaps TRBD2 (6 bases). CDR1 and CDR2 from the germline V gene are KGHSH and LQKENI. This CDR3 has 14 residues. V dropped 3 bases and J dropped 0 bases, with 9 bases sitting between them. For the CDR3, the DNA is TGTGCCAGCTCACCGGCGGGGTCCTCCTACGAGCAGTACTTC. Protein product: CASSPAGSSYEQYF. Complete variable domain (other parts from reference TRBV18 and TRBJ2-7): NAGVMQNPRHLVRRRGQEARLRCSPMKGHSHVYWYRQLPEEGLKFMVYLQKENIIDESGMPKERFSAEFPKEGPSILRIQQVVRGDSAAYFCASSPAGSSYEQYFGPGTRLTVT.

The genes are TRBV11-2 and TRBJ2-3; 10 bases are a match to TRBD1. CDR1 and CDR2 (germline): SGHAT, FQNNGV. The J segment lost 3 bases and the V segment lost 4 bases, leaving 10 bases of the junction unmatched. This CDR3 contains 17 residues. CDR3 loop: CASSSETGGFNTDTQYF. CDR3 DNA sequence: TGTGCCAGCAGCTCAGAGACAGGGGGCTTTAATACAGATACGCAGTATTTT.

CDR3 amino acids: CASSDGGQGGSSYEQYF. As DNA, the CDR3 is TGTGCCAGCAGTGATGGGGGACAGGGTGGTAGCTCCTACGAGCAGTACTTC. This chain uses TRBV6-1 with TRBJ2-7; 9 bases are shared with TRBD1. Germline loops: CDR1 MNHNS, CDR2 SASEGT. The CDR3 covers 17 residues. V gave up 3 bases and J gave up 0 bases; unmatched junction bases: 9.

The chain couples TRBV5-1 to TRBJ1-2; TRBD1 matches at 8 bases. Trimming removed 2 bases from V and 6 bases from J; junction bases left unmatched: 6. Per the germline V gene, CDR1 is SGHRS and CDR2 is YFSETQ. CDR3 length: 14 amino acids. CDR3 residues: CASSLNPGGDGYTF. As DNA, the CDR3 is TGCGCCAGCAGCTTAAATCCAGGGGGCGATGGCTACACCTTC.

The sample holds one count of this clone. V is TRBV27 and J is TRBJ2-1; D may be TRBD2 (6 bases). Germline CDR1 reads MNHEY; CDR2 reads SMNVEV (reference sequence). This CDR3 contains 14 residues. The V end was cut by 8 bases, the J end by 4 bases, with 15 bases between. The CDR3 bases are TGTGCCAGCGCCCCGACTAGATTTTACAATGAGCAGTTCTTC. Translation: CASAPTRFYNEQFF.

CDR3 coding DNA: TGCGCCAGCAGCCGCGGGGCAGCGGGTTACGAGCAGTACTTC. Translated: CASSRGAAGYEQYF. This chain links TRBV10-2 with TRBJ2-7, with TRBD2 as a possible D gene (6 bases). From germline, CDR1 is WSHSY and CDR2 SAAADI. The CDR3 is made up of 14 amino acids. V gave up 6 bases and J gave up 4 bases, with 16 bases separating them.

The chain recombines TRBV2 with TRBJ1-1; possibly TRBD1 for D (5 bases). Trimming shortened V by 8 bases and J by 1 base, and 11 bases separated the two germline ends. The germline gives CDR1 SNHLY, CDR2 FYNNEI. The CDR3 extends over 13 amino acids. CDR3 coding DNA: TGTGCCAGCGGGGCGCAGGGGAACACTGAAGCTTTCTTT. It codes for CASGAQGNTEAFF.

This chain connects TRBV16 to TRBJ1-6; D ambiguous. The germline V and J ends were trimmed by 0 bases and 2 bases, with 2 bases remaining between them. The CDR3 runs to 14 residues. Germline V CDR1 and CDR2: KGHSY, FQNENV. The CDR3: CASSQSAYNSPLHF. The CDR3 DNA follows: TGTGCCAGCAGCCAATCCGCCTATAATTCACCCCTCCACTTT.

The chain combines TRBV30 with TRBJ1-1, with a tentative D call TRBD1 (5 bases). Germline CDR1 GTSNPN, CDR2 SVGIG (reference sequence). Trimming took off 4 bases at V and 4 bases at J, with 16 bases between the two ends. The CDR3 contains 14 residues. CDR3 nucleotide sequence: TGTGCCTGGACCAAGGGACTGGGGAGCACTGAAGCTTTCTTT. It encodes CAWTKGLGSTEAFF.

The gene calls are TRBV28 and TRBJ2-1, with a possible D match to TRBD1 (6 bases). V lost 3 bases and J lost 5, with 20 bases in between. This CDR3 contains 17 residues. The V gene's germline CDR1 is MDHEN and CDR2 SYDVKM. CDR3 in DNA: TGTGCCAGCAGTTTGGGGGCATGGCAGGGAAGGGACAATGAGCAGTTCTTC. Translated, it gives CASSLGAWQGRDNEQFF.

The chain uses TRBV10-3 and TRBJ2-7; tentatively, D is TRBD1 (6 bases). CDR3 length: 12 amino acids. V lost 10 bases, J lost 1 base, and 11 bases lay in between. Germline CDR1 reads ENHRY; CDR2 reads SYGVKD. CDR3: CATQGESYEQYF. The CDR3 DNA sequence: TGTGCCACACAGGGTGAATCCTACGAGCAGTACTTC.

The chain carries TRBV6-5 and TRBJ2-1, with a possible D match to TRBD1 (5 bases). CDR1 and CDR2 from the germline V gene are MNHEY and SVGAGI. The CDR3 spans 13 residues. The V end was cut by 11 bases, the J end by 10 bases, with 21 bases between. The CDR3 is CAGPIRRGLEQFF. CDR3 bases: TGTGCCGGACCAATACGTAGGGGTTTGGAGCAGTTCTTC.

V gene TRBV6-5 combines with J gene TRBJ1-6; D is uncertain. Per the germline V gene, CDR1 is MNHEY and CDR2 is SVGAGI. The length of the CDR3 is 15 residues. Deletions cut 2 bases from V and 6 bases from J, with 11 bases between. CDR3 sequence reads: CASSYAGRSNSPLHF. The CDR3 DNA reads as TGTGCCAGCAGTTACGCGGGCAGATCTAATTCACCCCTCCACTTT.

This sequence joins TRBV6-6 and TRBJ2-3, with 9 bases fitting TRBD2. V shed 3 bases, J shed 3 bases, and the junction held 4 bases outside the gene matches. CDR3 length: 15 amino acids. Germline CDR1 and CDR2: MNHNY and SVGAGI (reference sequence). The CDR3 sequence is CASSYGGGATDTQYF. The CDR3 DNA sequence: TGTGCCAGCAGTTATGGCGGGGGGGCGACAGATACGCAGTATTTT.

The chain carries TRBV7-3 and TRBJ1-6; a possible D gene is TRBD1 (5 bases). CDR3 length: 15 residues. The V end lost 5 bases, the J end lost 7 bases, and 15 bases lay between the germline ends. The V gene's germline CDR1 is SGHTA and CDR2 FQGTGA. As DNA, the CDR3 is TGTGCCAGCAGCCCCCTGGGGGGAAACAATTCACCCCTCCACTTT. Translation gives CASSPLGGNNSPLHF.

V and J are TRBV6-1 and TRBJ2-3, with TRBD2 matching over 16 bases. The CDR3 consists of 17 residues. Germline lookup yields CDR1 MNHNS and CDR2 SASEGT. The V segment lost 3 bases and the J segment 3 bases; nucleotides outside the gene matches: 3. For the CDR3, the DNA is TGTGCCAGCAGTGAGGGACTAGCGGGGGGGCGGACAGATACGCAGTATTTT. Its protein product is CASSEGLAGGRTDTQYF.

The J gene is TRBJ1-3, the V gene TRBV3-1 (or the pseudogene TRBV3-2); no clear D. The germline V gene encodes CDR1 LGHDT and CDR2 YNNKEL (reference sequence). The CDR3 has 14 residues. V was pared by 9 bases and J by 2 bases, with 14 bases between. The CDR3 nucleotides are TGTGCCAGTTTAAAGACATCCGCTGGAAACACCATATATTTT. As protein: CASLKTSAGNTIYF.

The rearrangement uses TRBV18 and TRBJ1-1, with 7 bases matching TRBD1. Trimming took 3 bases from V and 6 from J; bases not matched to a gene: 4. The CDR3 extends over 13 amino acids. The germline V gene has CDR1 KGHSH and CDR2 LQKENI. Here the CDR3 reads CASSPLGGPEAFF. The CDR3 DNA reads as TGTGCCAGCTCACCTTTAGGGGGCCCTGAAGCTTTCTTT.

This chain links TRBV11-2 with TRBJ2-5; 10 nucleotides agree with TRBD2. This CDR3 has 17 amino acids. Germline V gives CDR1 SGHAT, CDR2 FQNNGV. J lost 1 base, V lost 5 bases, and 10 bases had no gene match. CDR3 amino acids: CASSLRGASGGQETQYF. The CDR3 DNA sequence: TGTGCCAGCAGCCTTCGAGGGGCTAGCGGGGGCCAAGAGACCCAGTACTTC.

This chain links TRBV7-9 with TRBJ2-5; TRBD2 matches at 7 bases. The CDR3 consists of 14 residues. The J segment lost 7 bases and the V segment lost 4 bases, leaving 9 bases of the junction unmatched. Per the germline V gene, CDR1 is SEHNR and CDR2 is FQNEAQ (reference sequence). The DNA for the CDR3 is TGTGCCAGCAGCTCGGGACTACCTGGAGGGACCCAGTACTTC. Amino acids: CASSSGLPGGTQYF.